The source of this T cell receptor (beta chain) is a study of T cell repertoires in cytomegalovirus infection. In the study overall: Indicated by public TCR beta signatures were CMV infection and matching HLA type.

As to this clonotype: As yet, its antigen is unknown.

Points from the study as a whole: The ex vivo response showed dominance by HLA-C-restricted CMV-specific TCR beta clonotypes. Adding up the frequency of public TCR beta families identified people who carried CMV plus the relevant HLA.

TCRdb fed the reads into MiXCR, producing one record per CDR3 protein. The table has some 100,000 distinct CDR3 sequences, about 22% seen once; the top ten hold around 42%. This receptor was taken from a human donor in good health (CMV status not recorded). Some clones in this sample may be carry-over from other donors' samples. Sequencing was carried out using CD8+ T cells from PBMCs.

DNA of the CDR3: TGTGCCAGCAGCTTAGGTCCGGGGGCGCGTTACGAGCAGTACTTC. It is translated as CASSLGPGARYEQYF. The chain joins TRBV11-2 to TRBJ2-7, with D perhaps TRBD1 or TRBD2 (6 bases each). Trimming removed 1 base at V and 4 bases at J, with 14 bases between. Germline CDR1 reads SGHAT; CDR2 reads FQNNGV. This CDR3 region has 15 residues.